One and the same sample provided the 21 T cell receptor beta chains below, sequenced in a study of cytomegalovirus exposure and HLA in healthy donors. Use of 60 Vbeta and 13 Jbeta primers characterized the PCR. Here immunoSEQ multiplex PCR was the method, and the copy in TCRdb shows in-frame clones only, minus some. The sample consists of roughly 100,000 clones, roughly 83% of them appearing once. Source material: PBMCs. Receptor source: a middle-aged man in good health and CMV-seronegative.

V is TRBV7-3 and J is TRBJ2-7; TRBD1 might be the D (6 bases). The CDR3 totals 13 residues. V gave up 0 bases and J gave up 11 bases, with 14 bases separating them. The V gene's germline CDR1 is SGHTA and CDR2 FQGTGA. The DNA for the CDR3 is TGTGCCAGCAGCTTAACACAGGGAGAGGGGAAGTACTTC. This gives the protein CASSLTQGEGKYF.

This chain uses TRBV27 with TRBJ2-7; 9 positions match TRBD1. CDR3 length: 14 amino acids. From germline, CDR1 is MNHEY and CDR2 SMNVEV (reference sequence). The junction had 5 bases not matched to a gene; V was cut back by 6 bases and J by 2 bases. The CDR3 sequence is CASRGTGRPYEQYF. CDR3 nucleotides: TGTGCCAGCAGAGGGACAGGGCGCCCCTACGAGCAGTACTTC.

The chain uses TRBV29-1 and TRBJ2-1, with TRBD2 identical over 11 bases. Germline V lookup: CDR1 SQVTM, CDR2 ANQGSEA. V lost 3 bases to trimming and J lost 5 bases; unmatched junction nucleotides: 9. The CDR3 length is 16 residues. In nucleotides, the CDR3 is TGCAGCGTTGACTTAGGCCGACTAGCGGGGCACAATGAGCAGTTCTTC. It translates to CSVDLGRLAGHNEQFF.

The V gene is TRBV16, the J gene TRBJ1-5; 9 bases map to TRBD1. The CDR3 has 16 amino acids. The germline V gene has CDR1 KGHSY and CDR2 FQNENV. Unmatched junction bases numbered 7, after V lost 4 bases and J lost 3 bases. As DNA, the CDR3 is TGTGCCAGCAGCCCGCGGGACAGGGTACTCAATCAGCCCCAGCATTTT. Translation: CASSPRDRVLNQPQHF.

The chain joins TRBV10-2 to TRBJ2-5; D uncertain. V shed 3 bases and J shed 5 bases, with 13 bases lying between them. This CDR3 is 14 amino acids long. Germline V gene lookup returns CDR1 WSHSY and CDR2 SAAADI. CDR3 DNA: TGCGCCAGCAGTGACCCCCCTAAACGGGAGACCCAGTACTTC. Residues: CASSDPPKRETQYF.

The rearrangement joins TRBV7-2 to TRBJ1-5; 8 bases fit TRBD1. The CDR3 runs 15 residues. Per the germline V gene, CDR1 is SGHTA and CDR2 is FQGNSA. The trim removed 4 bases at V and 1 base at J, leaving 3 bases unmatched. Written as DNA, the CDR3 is TGTGCCAGCAGCTCAGGGGGCGGAAGCAATCAGCCCCAGCATTTT. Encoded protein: CASSSGGGSNQPQHF.

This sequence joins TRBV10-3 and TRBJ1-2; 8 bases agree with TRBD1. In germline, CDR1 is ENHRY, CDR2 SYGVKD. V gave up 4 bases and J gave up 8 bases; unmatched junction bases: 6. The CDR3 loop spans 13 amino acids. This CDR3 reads CAISADREGGYTF. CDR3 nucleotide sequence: TGTGCCATCAGTGCGGACAGGGAAGGCGGCTACACCTTC.

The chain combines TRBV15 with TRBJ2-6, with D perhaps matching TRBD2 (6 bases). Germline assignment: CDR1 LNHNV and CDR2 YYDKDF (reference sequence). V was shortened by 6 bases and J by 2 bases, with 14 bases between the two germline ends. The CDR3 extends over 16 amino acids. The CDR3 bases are TGTGCCACCAGGATTAGTGCGGGAACTGGGGCCAACGTCCTGACTTTC. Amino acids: CATRISAGTGANVLTF.

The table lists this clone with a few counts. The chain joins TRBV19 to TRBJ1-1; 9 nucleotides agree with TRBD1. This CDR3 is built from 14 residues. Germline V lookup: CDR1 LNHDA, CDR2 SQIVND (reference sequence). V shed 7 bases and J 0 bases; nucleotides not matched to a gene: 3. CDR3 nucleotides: TGTGCCAGTATCGGGACAGGGTTGAACACTGAAGCTTTCTTT. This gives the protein CASIGTGLNTEAFF.

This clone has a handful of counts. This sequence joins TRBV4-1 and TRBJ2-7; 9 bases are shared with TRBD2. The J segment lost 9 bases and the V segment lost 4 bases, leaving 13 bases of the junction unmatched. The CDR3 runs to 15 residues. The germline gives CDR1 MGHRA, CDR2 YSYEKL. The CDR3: CASSLMTSGRDVQYF. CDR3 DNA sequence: TGCGCCAGCAGCCTTATGACTAGCGGTCGGGATGTGCAGTACTTC.

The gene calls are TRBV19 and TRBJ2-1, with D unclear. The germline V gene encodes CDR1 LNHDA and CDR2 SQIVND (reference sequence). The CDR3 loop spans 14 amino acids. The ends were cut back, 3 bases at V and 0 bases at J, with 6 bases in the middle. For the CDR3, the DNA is TGTGCCAGTAGTATTAAGAGCTCCTACAATGAGCAGTTCTTC. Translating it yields CASSIKSSYNEQFF. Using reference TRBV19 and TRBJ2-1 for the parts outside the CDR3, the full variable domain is DGGITQSPKYLFRKEGQNVTLSCEQNLNHDAMYWYRQDPGQGLRLIYYSQIVNDFQKGDIAEGYSVSREKKESFPLTVTSAQKNPTAFYLCASSIKSSYNEQFFGPGTRLTVL.

The CDR3 DNA sequence: TGTGCCAGCAGTCACAGGGGTGGCTACACCTTC. It specifies CASSHRGGYTF. J is TRBJ1-2 and V is TRBV6-5; TRBD1 aligns across 7 bases. This CDR3 comprises 11 residues. The trim removed 5 bases at V and 7 bases at J, leaving 1 base unmatched. CDR1 is MNHEY and CDR2 is SVGAGI in the germline V gene.

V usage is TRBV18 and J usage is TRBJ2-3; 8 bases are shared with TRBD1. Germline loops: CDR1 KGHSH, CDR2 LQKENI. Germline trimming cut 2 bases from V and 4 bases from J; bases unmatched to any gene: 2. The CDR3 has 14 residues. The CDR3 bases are TGTGCCAGCTCACCAGCAGGGGGCCCAGATACGCAGTATTTT. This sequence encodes CASSPAGGPDTQYF.

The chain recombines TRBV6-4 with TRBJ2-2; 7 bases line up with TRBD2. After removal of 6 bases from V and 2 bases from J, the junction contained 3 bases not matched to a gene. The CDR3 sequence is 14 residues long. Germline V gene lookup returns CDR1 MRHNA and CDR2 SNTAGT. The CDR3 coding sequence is TGTGCCAGCAGCCCGGGACTAAACACCGGGGAGCTGTTTTTT. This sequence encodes CASSPGLNTGELFF.

Here the CDR3 reads CASSFSGAPTGGGTEAFF. The CDR3 nucleotides read TGTGCCAGCAGCTTTTCTGGGGCCCCCACAGGGGGCGGCACTGAAGCTTTCTTT. J is TRBJ1-1 and V is TRBV7-2; 9 bases map to TRBD1. V gave up 3 bases and J gave up 4 bases; unmatched junction bases: 15. The CDR3 loop spans 18 amino acids. Germline CDR1 and CDR2: SGHTA and FQGNSA.

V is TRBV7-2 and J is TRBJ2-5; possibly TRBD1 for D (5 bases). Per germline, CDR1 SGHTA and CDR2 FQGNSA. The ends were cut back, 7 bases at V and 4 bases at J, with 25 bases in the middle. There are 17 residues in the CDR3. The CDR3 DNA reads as TGTGCCAGCAACTCTCGCCGTGTGGACATTAGGGGAGAGACCCAGTACTTC. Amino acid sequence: CASNSRRVDIRGETQYF.

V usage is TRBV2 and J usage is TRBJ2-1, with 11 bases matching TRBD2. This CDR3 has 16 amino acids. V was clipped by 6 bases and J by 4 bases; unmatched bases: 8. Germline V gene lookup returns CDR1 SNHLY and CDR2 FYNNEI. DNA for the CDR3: TGTGCCAGCAGCCGTTTTAGCGGGGGGGAATACAATGAGCAGTTCTTC. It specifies CASSRFSGGEYNEQFF.

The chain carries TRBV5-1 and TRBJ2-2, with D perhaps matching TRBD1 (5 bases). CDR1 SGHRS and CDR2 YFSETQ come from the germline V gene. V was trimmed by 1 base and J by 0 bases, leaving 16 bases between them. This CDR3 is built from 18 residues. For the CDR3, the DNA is TGCGCCAGCAGCTTGACTATGGTTGGACAAGCGAACACCGGGGAGCTGTTTTTT. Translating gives CASSLTMVGQANTGELFF.

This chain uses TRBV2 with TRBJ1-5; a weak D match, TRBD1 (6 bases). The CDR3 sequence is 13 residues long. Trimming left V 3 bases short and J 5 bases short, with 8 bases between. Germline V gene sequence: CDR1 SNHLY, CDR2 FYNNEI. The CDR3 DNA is TGTGCCAGCAGTGACAGGGGATATCAGCCCCAGCATTTT. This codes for CASSDRGYQPQHF.

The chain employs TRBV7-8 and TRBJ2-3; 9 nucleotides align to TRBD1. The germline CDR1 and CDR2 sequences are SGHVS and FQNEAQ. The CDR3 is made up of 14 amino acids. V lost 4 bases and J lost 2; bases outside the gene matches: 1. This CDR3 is CASSWTGATDTQYF. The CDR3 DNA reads TGTGCCAGCAGCTGGACAGGGGCCACAGATACGCAGTATTTT.

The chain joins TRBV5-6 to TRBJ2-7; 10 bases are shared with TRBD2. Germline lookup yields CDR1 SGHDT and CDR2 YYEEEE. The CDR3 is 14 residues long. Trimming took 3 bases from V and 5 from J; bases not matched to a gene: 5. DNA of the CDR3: TGTGCCAGCAGCTCTAGCGGGGGTACCCACGAGCAGTACTTC. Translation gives CASSSSGGTHEQYF.